What follows are 14 T cell receptor beta chains derived from one specimen sequenced in a study of blood T cells in healthy people across ages. Through a sample-barcoded 5' primer and a J-beta primer mix, a second PCR was run for roughly 7 to 12 cycles. TCRdb reanalysed the 5' RACE reads using MiXCR and keeps one entry per CDR3 protein. There are approximately 800,000 distinct CDR3 sequences in the sample; just over 55% occur only once, and 20% to 30% lies in the top ten. The specimen sequenced was blood. Receptor source: a man aged 40-49 years in good health.

Comments on this clonotype: Compared with germline, one end of the junction differs, possibly owing to a read error. The rearrangement uses TRBV12-3 or TRBV12-4 and TRBJ2-3, with D perhaps TRBD2 (6 bases). There are 12 residues in the CDR3. The CDR3 DNA reads as TGTGTCAGCAGCGGGCGGCCAGATACGCAGTATTTT. Protein product: CVSSGRPDTQYF.

The chain joins TRBV4-2 to TRBJ1-6; D remains unclear. Trimming pared 0 bases from V and 8 bases from J, leaving 11 bases between. Germline loops: CDR1 LGHNA, CDR2 YNFKEQ. The CDR3 is made up of 15 amino acids. CDR3: CASSQDEFPDSPLHF. In DNA form, the CDR3 reads TGTGCCAGCAGCCAAGATGAATTTCCGGATTCACCCCTCCACTTT.

This chain joins TRBV3-1 and TRBJ2-7; weak D call: TRBD2 (6 bases). The germline V gene encodes CDR1 LGHDT and CDR2 YNNKEL (reference sequence). The CDR3 is 16 residues long. V lost 4 bases, J lost 5 bases, and 21 bases lay in between. CDR3 in DNA: TGTGCCAGCAGCCCAACAGCCCGGAGGGCCCCAGACGAGCAGTACTTC. Encoded protein: CASSPTARRAPDEQYF.

In its sample, this clonotype was seen many times. The chain couples TRBV18 to TRBJ2-3; D not certain. CDR1 KGHSH and CDR2 LQKENI come from the germline V gene. The CDR3 is 11 residues long. The ends were cut back, 3 bases at V and 5 bases at J, with 3 bases in the middle. The CDR3 loop is CASSPLDTQYF. CDR3 sequence (DNA): TGTGCCAGCTCACCGTTAGATACGCAGTATTTT.

The chain uses TRBV14 and TRBJ2-7; 10 bases are a match to TRBD1. Germline assignment: CDR1 SGHDN and CDR2 FVKESK. Losses at the gene ends were 3 bases for V and 1 base for J; bases not matched to a gene: 6. The CDR3 loop spans 16 amino acids. The CDR3 loop is CASSQRPGQGSYEQYF. As DNA, the CDR3 is TGTGCCAGCAGCCAGAGACCGGGACAGGGGTCCTACGAGCAGTACTTC. Using reference TRBV14 and TRBJ2-7 for the parts outside the CDR3, the full variable domain is EAGVTQFPSHSVIEKGQTVTLRCDPISGHDNLYWYRRVMGKEIKFLLHFVKESKQDESGMPNNRFLAERTGGTYSTLKVQPAELEDSGVYFCASSQRPGQGSYEQYFGPGTRLTVT.

This clonotype showed up many times. The rearrangement joins TRBV29-1 to TRBJ2-5, with TRBD2 as a possible D gene (5 bases). There are 13 residues in the CDR3. Trimming stripped 5 bases from V and 1 base from J, with 11 bases between. The V gene's germline CDR1 is SQVTM and CDR2 ANQGSEA. DNA of the CDR3: TGCAGCGTTACCGAAGGGAGCCAAGAGACCCAGTACTTC. This gives the protein CSVTEGSQETQYF. The variable domain in full, completed from reference TRBV29-1 and TRBJ2-5, reads SAVISQKPSRDICQRGTSLTIQCQVDSQVTMMFWYRQQPGQSLTLIATANQGSEATYESGFVIDKFPISRPNLTFSTLTVSNMSPEDSSIYLCSVTEGSQETQYFGPGTRLLVL.

The chain has TRBV7-3 and TRBJ2-3; 9 nucleotides align to TRBD1. The CDR3 covers 18 residues. V lost 5 bases, J lost 6 bases, and 18 bases stayed unmatched. Germline V lookup: CDR1 SGHTA, CDR2 FQGTGA. For the CDR3, the DNA is TGTGCCAGCAGCCCTATAAGGGACAGGGCATTAATCAGGGATACGCAGTATTTT. Amino acids: CASSPIRDRALIRDTQYF.

V usage is TRBV4-1 and J usage is TRBJ2-2, with D perhaps being TRBD1 or TRBD2 (5 bases each). This CDR3 has 15 residues. The germline V gene encodes CDR1 MGHRA and CDR2 YSYEKL. The V end was cut by 5 bases, the J end by 4 bases, with 14 bases between. As DNA, the CDR3 is TGCGCCAGCAGCACTGAGGGGTCGAGCACCGGGGAGCTGTTTTTT. This gives the protein CASSTEGSSTGELFF.

The chain joins TRBV19 to TRBJ2-5; 7 nucleotides match TRBD1. Per the germline V gene, CDR1 is LNHDA and CDR2 is SQIVND (reference sequence). The V segment lost 6 bases and the J segment 2 bases; nucleotides outside the gene matches: 9. The CDR3 extends over 15 amino acids. CDR3 DNA sequence: TGTGCCAGTAGCCCTGACAGGGTAGGGCAAGAGACCCAGTACTTC. This encodes CASSPDRVGQETQYF.

The sample holds a few counts of this clonotype. The rearrangement links TRBV10-3 to TRBJ2-5, with D unresolved. Trimming cost V 6 bases and J 5 bases, with 13 bases left between them. In germline, CDR1 is ENHRY, CDR2 SYGVKD. The length of the CDR3 is 13 residues. The chain's CDR3 is CAIRAGAGETQYF. CDR3 coding DNA: TGTGCCATCAGAGCAGGCGCTGGGGAGACCCAGTACTTC.

This clonotype has just a few counts. The V call is TRBV14, the J call TRBJ1-2; 9 positions match TRBD1. The V and J ends lost 1 base and 8 bases, in that order; junction bases with no gene match: 5. The CDR3 is 14 residues long. CDR1 is SGHDN, CDR2 FVKESK, per germline. CDR3 loop: CASSQVQGAYGYTF. The CDR3 coding sequence is TGTGCCAGCAGCCAAGTACAGGGGGCGTACGGCTACACCTTC. Full variable domain (remainder filled in from reference TRBV14 and TRBJ1-2): EAGVTQFPSHSVIEKGQTVTLRCDPISGHDNLYWYRRVMGKEIKFLLHFVKESKQDESGMPNNRFLAERTGGTYSTLKVQPAELEDSGVYFCASSQVQGAYGYTFGSGTRLTVV.

The rearrangement joins TRBV6-5 to TRBJ1-5; no clear D. V dropped 0 bases and J dropped 1 base, with 13 bases sitting between them. CDR3 size: 17 residues. Germline-derived CDR1 and CDR2 are MNHEY and SVGAGI. The CDR3 loop is CASSYSTDPGSNQPQHF. CDR3 nucleotides: TGTGCCAGCAGTTACTCAACGGACCCGGGGAGCAATCAGCCCCAGCATTTT.

This clonotype has just one count. The V gene is TRBV19, the J gene TRBJ1-2, with D perhaps TRBD1 (5 bases). Germline V lookup: CDR1 LNHDA, CDR2 SQIVND (reference sequence). The length of the CDR3 is 16 residues. Trimming stripped 3 bases from V and 4 bases from J, with 18 bases between. The CDR3 loop is CASSMGTGGKFYGYTF. Here the CDR3 DNA reads TGTGCCAGTAGTATGGGCACAGGAGGTAAATTCTATGGCTACACCTTC.

About this clonotype itself: The junction and the germline gene differ at one end; a read error may be behind it. This rearrangement joins TRBV5-5 to TRBJ2-7; 8 bases are a match to TRBD2. Germline values: CDR1 SGHKS, CDR2 YYEKEE (reference sequence). The CDR3 loop spans 15 amino acids. CDR3 residues: CAGSKLAAFSYEQYF. DNA for the CDR3: TGTGCCGGCAGTAAACTAGCGGCTTTCTCCTACGAGCAGTACTTC.